These T cell receptor beta chains were read from a single sample in a study of shared clonotypes between healthy human individuals. Repertoires were generated with immunoSEQ multiplex PCR, while TCRdb's copy carries only in-frame clones and drops some. The sample includes millions of clones, roughly 93% of them seen just once. Sequencing used naive CD4+ T cells from PBMCs. The receptor set was obtained from a man between 18 and 29 years old in good health. Some clones in this sample may be carry-over from other donors' samples. The CDR3 runs from the conserved cysteine through the conserved F or W. Fields, in order: V gene, clone size, J gene, CDR3 protein. Clone size is shown for a subset of rows, as once, few, many or a class of expanded clone.

v_call: TRBV7-2; clone_size: .; j_call: TRBJ2-1; cdr3_aa: CASSYRRGNSYNEQFF
v_call: TRBV5-4; clone_size: .; j_call: TRBJ2-7; cdr3_aa: CASSLRAGGSYEQYF
v_call: TRBV7-3; clone_size: .; j_call: TRBJ2-7; cdr3_aa: CASSLRDRRDEQYF
v_call: TRBV5-4; clone_size: .; j_call: TRBJ2-7; cdr3_aa: CASSLASRTGAYEQYF
v_call: TRBV28; clone_size: .; j_call: TRBJ2-5; cdr3_aa: CASSPLERGGEETQYF
v_call: TRBV4-1; clone_size: .; j_call: TRBJ2-1; cdr3_aa: CASSPFQGTGDNEQFF
v_call: TRBV30; clone_size: .; j_call: TRBJ2-2; cdr3_aa: CAWRAQSGTGELFF
v_call: TRBV2; clone_size: .; j_call: TRBJ1-2; cdr3_aa: CASSASPAFNYGYTF
v_call: TRBV4-2; clone_size: .; j_call: TRBJ1-3; cdr3_aa: CASSQPDRENTIYF
v_call: TRBV7-9; clone_size: few; j_call: TRBJ1-1; cdr3_aa: CASSFYTENTEAFF
v_call: TRBV10-1; clone_size: .; j_call: TRBJ2-7; cdr3_aa: CASKGLAGLYEQYF
v_call: TRBV5-1; clone_size: .; j_call: TRBJ1-1; cdr3_aa: CASSPNPGGRGAFF
v_call: TRBV27; clone_size: .; j_call: TRBJ1-4; cdr3_aa: CASMRRGGEKLFF
v_call: TRBV20-1; clone_size: once; j_call: TRBJ2-1; cdr3_aa: CSRGRDEQFF
v_call: TRBV28; clone_size: .; j_call: TRBJ2-5; cdr3_aa: CASTLPGVGIETQYF
v_call: TRBV4-3; clone_size: .; j_call: TRBJ1-4; cdr3_aa: CASSQDLELSEKLFF
v_call: TRBV6-5; clone_size: .; j_call: TRBJ2-1; cdr3_aa: CASSYLRSSYNEQFF
v_call: TRBV2; clone_size: .; j_call: TRBJ1-2; cdr3_aa: CASRVWDSSGYTF
v_call: TRBV9; clone_size: .; j_call: TRBJ1-1; cdr3_aa: CASSVVSQNTEAFF
v_call: TRBV11-2; clone_size: .; j_call: TRBJ2-3; cdr3_aa: CASSRSGSTDTQYF
v_call: TRBV6-5; clone_size: .; j_call: TRBJ2-6; cdr3_aa: CAASAGANVLTF
v_call: TRBV28; clone_size: .; j_call: TRBJ1-1; cdr3_aa: CASSLVRGVMTEAFF
v_call: TRBV11-2; clone_size: .; j_call: TRBJ2-3; cdr3_aa: CASRETGVSTDTQYF
v_call: TRBV10-1; clone_size: few; j_call: TRBJ1-5; cdr3_aa: CASSAGFNQPQHF
v_call: TRBV5-6; clone_size: .; j_call: TRBJ1-3; cdr3_aa: CASSLKGGGNTIYF
v_call: TRBV6-6; clone_size: .; j_call: TRBJ1-1; cdr3_aa: CASSYAGGPNTEAFF
v_call: TRBV6-1; clone_size: .; j_call: TRBJ2-2; cdr3_aa: CASGEQGTGELFF
v_call: TRBV5-1; clone_size: .; j_call: TRBJ2-7; cdr3_aa: CASSRRTSGSYEQYF
v_call: TRBV9; clone_size: .; j_call: TRBJ2-3; cdr3_aa: CASSSPAAGTRTDTQYF
v_call: TRBV7-8; clone_size: .; j_call: TRBJ2-3; cdr3_aa: CASSYSRLGSTDTQYF
v_call: TRBV9; clone_size: once; j_call: TRBJ2-3; cdr3_aa: CASSAGLAGPTDTQYF
v_call: TRBV4-1; clone_size: .; j_call: TRBJ1-2; cdr3_aa: CASSPFGVLDYGYTF
v_call: TRBV12-2; clone_size: .; j_call: TRBJ2-7; cdr3_aa: CASRLATTSGRSSYEQYF
v_call: TRBV29-1; clone_size: .; j_call: TRBJ2-3; cdr3_aa: CSADSGLAGPDTQYF
v_call: TRBV4-2; clone_size: .; j_call: TRBJ2-7; cdr3_aa: CASSPFWGDAASYEQYF
v_call: TRBV7-3; clone_size: .; j_call: TRBJ2-1; cdr3_aa: CASSLGIGNEQFF
v_call: TRBV19; clone_size: .; j_call: TRBJ1-2; cdr3_aa: CASTNAGLAGYTF
v_call: TRBV5-6; clone_size: .; j_call: TRBJ2-1; cdr3_aa: CASSTGLADNYNEQFF
v_call: TRBV6-1; clone_size: .; j_call: TRBJ1-5; cdr3_aa: CASSEVKWGNQPQHF
v_call: TRBV5-4; clone_size: .; j_call: TRBJ2-1; cdr3_aa: CASSRTNGPNNEQFF
v_call: TRBV7-9; clone_size: .; j_call: TRBJ2-7; cdr3_aa: CASSLATSGSYEQYF
v_call: TRBV6-4; clone_size: .; j_call: TRBJ2-1; cdr3_aa: CASSDRGSGPYNEQFF
v_call: TRBV5-1; clone_size: .; j_call: TRBJ2-3; cdr3_aa: CASSLGLRVDTQYF
v_call: TRBV29-1; clone_size: .; j_call: TRBJ1-2; cdr3_aa: CSVEGPGNRYGYTF
v_call: TRBV4-2; clone_size: once; j_call: TRBJ2-7; cdr3_aa: CASSQGTTGPTGEQYF
v_call: TRBV28; clone_size: once; j_call: TRBJ2-1; cdr3_aa: CASSLPGLAGLGQFF
v_call: TRBV6-1; clone_size: .; j_call: TRBJ2-6; cdr3_aa: CASHLSGANVLTF
v_call: TRBV5-1; clone_size: .; j_call: TRBJ2-6; cdr3_aa: CASSHTSSGANVLTF
v_call: TRBV5-6; clone_size: .; j_call: TRBJ2-5; cdr3_aa: CASSLVGRGQGGETQYF
v_call: TRBV9; clone_size: few; j_call: TRBJ1-1; cdr3_aa: CASSAREGNTEAFF
v_call: TRBV18; clone_size: once; j_call: TRBJ1-2; cdr3_aa: CASSRTVQTNYGYTF
v_call: TRBV27; clone_size: .; j_call: TRBJ1-2; cdr3_aa: CASSTTGGYGYTF